This T cell receptor (beta chain) was obtained from a study of sequential checkpoint blockade in melanoma. As for the study in general: First-line arms were nivolumab then ipilimumab, or the reverse, randomized 1:1.

Germline lookup yields CDR1 LGHNA and CDR2 YNFKEQ. The CDR3 loop spans 19 amino acids. J was trimmed by 6 bases and V by 1 base; bases with no gene match: 12. Only in-frame clones appear in the TCRdb table, and some are missing; sequencing was by immunoSEQ multiplex PCR. Found here are about 13,000 clones, around two thirds of them singletons; the top ten hold about a third. This sample's treatment: randomized to nivolumab then ipilimumab (arm A) or the reverse (arm B). Sorted cells were live CD3+CD8+, lacking CD19 and CD56, from PBMCs. This clonotype was obtained from a human donor with melanoma. The source material was CD8+ T cells sorted from blood (inferred from file names), sampled from a patient given nivolumab and ipilimumab in sequence. The J gene is TRBJ2-7, the V gene TRBV4-2; TRBD2 agrees at 16 bases. This CDR3 is CASSQAHPGTSGRASEQYF. CDR3 nucleotide sequence: TGTGCCAGCAGCCAAGCTCATCCCGGGACTAGCGGGAGGGCCAGCGAGCAGTACTTC.